The clone carrying this TCR beta chain has only a few counts. What it binds is not known. TCRdb processed the reads anew with MiXCR; each CDR3 protein has one entry. In the table there are some 800,000 distinct CDR3 sequences, just under 30% of which are singletons. Germline CDR1 is KGHDR and CDR2 is SFDVKD. Trimming took off 2 bases at V and 5 bases at J, with 2 bases between the two ends. This CDR3 contains 11 residues. The record originates from a study of T cell repertoires in cytomegalovirus infection. About the research overall: Indications came from public TCR beta signatures; they pointed to CMV infection and to a matching HLA type.

The clonotype was recovered from a human donor in good health (CMV status not recorded). Some clones in this sample may be carry-over from other donors' samples. V gene TRBV24-1 combines with J gene TRBJ2-5; D is unclear. The starting material was cultured CD8+ T cells from PBMCs, obtained from culture after CMV antigen stimulation. Written as DNA, the CDR3 is TGTGCCACCAGTGATTCGGAGACCCAGTACTTC. Encoded protein: CATSDSETQYF.